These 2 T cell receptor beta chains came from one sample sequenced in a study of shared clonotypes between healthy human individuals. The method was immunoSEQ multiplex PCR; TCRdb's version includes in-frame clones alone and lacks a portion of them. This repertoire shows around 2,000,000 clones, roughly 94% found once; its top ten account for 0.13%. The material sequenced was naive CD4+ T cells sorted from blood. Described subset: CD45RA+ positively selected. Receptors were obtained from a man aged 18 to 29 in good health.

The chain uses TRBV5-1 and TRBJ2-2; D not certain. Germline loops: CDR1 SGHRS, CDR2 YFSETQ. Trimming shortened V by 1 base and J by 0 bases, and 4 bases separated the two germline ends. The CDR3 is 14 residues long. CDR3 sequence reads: CASSLFSNTGELFF. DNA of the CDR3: TGCGCCAGCAGCTTGTTTTCGAACACCGGGGAGCTGTTTTTT. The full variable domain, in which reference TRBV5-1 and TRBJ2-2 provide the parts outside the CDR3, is KAGVTQTPRYLIKTRGQQVTLSCSPISGHRSVSWYQQTPGQGLQFLFEYFSETQRNKGNFPGRFSGRQFSNSRSEMNVSTLELGDSALYLCASSLFSNTGELFFGEGSRLTVL.

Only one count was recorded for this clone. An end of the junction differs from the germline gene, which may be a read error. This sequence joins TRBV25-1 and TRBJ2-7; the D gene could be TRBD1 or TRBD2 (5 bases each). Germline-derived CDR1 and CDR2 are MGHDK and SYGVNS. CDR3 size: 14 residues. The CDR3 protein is CASRESGTVYEQYF. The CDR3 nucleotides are TGTGCCAGCAGGGAATCAGGGACGGTCTACGAGCAGTACTTC.